This T cell receptor beta chain stems from a study of T-cell reconstitution after alpha-beta-depleted transplantation in children. V lost 0 bases and J lost 0; bases outside the gene matches: 4. The CDR3 consists of 17 residues. The germline V gene has CDR1 MGHRA and CDR2 YSYEKL. General study findings and limits: Expanded graft clones numbering several hundred reportedly gave rise to alpha-beta T cells about two months after transplant. Some patients' high day-60 TCRbeta diversity was traced to surviving recipient T cells and thymic progenitors. The main origin of T-cell counts and diversity one year after transplant was newly produced T cells.

This clonotype appeared a few times. What it recognizes is unknown. The authors prepared the TCRbeta library with unique molecular identifiers. One entry per CDR3 protein, called by TCRdb with MiXCR from the PCR reads. In the table there are 750,000 to 950,000 distinct CDR3 sequences, 16% of which are singletons. The J gene is TRBJ2-5, the V gene TRBV4-1; 10 bases fit TRBD2. The starting material was PBMCs, mostly from graft donor cells, obtained 360 days after TCRalphabeta/CD19-depleted stem cell transplant. The clonotype was recovered from a male patient younger than 18 who had a stem cell transplant for acute lymphoblastic leukemia, so the T cells may come from the graft donor. In nucleotides, the CDR3 is TGCGCCAGCAGCCAAGATTCGGGACTAGCGCACCAAGAGACCCAGTACTTC. Residues: CASSQDSGLAHQETQYF.